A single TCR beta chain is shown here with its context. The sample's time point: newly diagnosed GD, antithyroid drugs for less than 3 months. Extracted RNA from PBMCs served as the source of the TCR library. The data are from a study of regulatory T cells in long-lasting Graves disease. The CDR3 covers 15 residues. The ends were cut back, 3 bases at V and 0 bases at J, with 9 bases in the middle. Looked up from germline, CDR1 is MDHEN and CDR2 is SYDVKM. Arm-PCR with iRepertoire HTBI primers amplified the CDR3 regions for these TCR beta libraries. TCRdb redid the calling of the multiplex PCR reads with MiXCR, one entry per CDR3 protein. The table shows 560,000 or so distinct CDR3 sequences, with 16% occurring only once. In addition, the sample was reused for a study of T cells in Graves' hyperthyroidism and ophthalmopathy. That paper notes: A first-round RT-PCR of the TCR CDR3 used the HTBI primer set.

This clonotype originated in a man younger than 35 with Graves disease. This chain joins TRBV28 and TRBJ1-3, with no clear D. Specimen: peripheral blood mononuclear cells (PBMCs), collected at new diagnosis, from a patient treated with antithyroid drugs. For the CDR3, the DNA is TGTGCCAGCAGTTTCGGACGGATCTCTGGAAACACCATATATTTT. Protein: CASSFGRISGNTIYF.